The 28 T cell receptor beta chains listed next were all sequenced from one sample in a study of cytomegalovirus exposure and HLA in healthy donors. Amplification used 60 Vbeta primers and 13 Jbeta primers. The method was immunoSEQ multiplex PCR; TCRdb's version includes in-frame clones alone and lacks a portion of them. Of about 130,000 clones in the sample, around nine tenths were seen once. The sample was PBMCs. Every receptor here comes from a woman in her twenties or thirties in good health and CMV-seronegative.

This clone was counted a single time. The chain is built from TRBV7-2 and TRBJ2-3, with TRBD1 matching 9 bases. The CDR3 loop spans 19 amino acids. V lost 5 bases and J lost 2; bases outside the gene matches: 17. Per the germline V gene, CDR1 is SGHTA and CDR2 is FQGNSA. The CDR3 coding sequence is TGTGCCAGCAGCCTATCCGGGACAGGGCTGCTAGCGGCCACAGATACGCAGTATTTT. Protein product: CASSLSGTGLLAATDTQYF.

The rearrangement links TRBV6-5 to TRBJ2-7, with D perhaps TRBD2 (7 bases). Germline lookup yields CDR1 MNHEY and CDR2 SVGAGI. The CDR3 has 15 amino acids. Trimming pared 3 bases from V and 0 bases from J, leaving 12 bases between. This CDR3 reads CASSYRGGLSYEQYF. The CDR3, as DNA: TGTGCCAGCAGTTATAGGGGGGGCCTCTCCTACGAGCAGTACTTC.

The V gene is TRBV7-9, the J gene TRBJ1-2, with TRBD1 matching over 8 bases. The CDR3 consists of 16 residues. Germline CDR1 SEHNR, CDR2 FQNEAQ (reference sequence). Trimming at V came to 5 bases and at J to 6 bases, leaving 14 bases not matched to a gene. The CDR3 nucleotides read TGTGCCAGCAGCCAATCTGCCCGGACAGGGAGAGATGGCTACACCTTC. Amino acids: CASSQSARTGRDGYTF.

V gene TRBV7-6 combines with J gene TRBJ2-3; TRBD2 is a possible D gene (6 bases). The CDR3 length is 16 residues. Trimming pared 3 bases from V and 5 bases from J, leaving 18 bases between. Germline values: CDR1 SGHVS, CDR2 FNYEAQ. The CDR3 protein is CASSLGWGHGGDTQYF. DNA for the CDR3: TGTGCCAGCAGCTTGGGGTGGGGTCACGGGGGAGATACGCAGTATTTT.

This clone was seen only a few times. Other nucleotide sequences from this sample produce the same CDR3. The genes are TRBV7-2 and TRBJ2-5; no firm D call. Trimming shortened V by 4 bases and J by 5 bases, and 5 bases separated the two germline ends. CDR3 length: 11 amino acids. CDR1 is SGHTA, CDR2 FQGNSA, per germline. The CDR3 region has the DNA TGTGCCAGCAGCTCCGAGGAGACCCAGTACTTC. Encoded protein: CASSSEETQYF.

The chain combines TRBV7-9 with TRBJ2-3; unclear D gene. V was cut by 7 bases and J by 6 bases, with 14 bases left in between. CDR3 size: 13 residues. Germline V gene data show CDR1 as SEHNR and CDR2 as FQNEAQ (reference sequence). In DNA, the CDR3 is TGTGCCAGCACCAAGATAAATCGGGATACGCAGTATTTT. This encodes CASTKINRDTQYF. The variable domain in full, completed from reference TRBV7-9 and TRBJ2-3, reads DTGVSQNPRHKITKRGQNVTFRCDPISEHNRLYWYRQTLGQGPEFLTYFQNEAQLEKSRLLSDRFSAERPKGSFSTLEIQRTEQGDSAMYLCASTKINRDTQYFGPGTRLTVL.

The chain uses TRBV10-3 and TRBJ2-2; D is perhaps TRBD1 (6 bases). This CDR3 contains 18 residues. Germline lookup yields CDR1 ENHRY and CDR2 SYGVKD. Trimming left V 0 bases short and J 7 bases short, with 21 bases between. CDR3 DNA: TGTGCCATCAGTGAGTCGAGCAGGGGTCTGAATACCGGCGGGGAGCTGTTTTTT. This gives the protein CAISESSRGLNTGGELFF.

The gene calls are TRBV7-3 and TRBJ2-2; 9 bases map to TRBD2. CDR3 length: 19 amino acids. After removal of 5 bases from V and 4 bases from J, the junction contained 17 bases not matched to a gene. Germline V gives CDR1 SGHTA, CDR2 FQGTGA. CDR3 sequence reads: CASSTGTSNGRWITGELFF. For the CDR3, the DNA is TGTGCCAGCAGCACCGGGACTAGCAATGGGAGATGGATCACCGGGGAGCTGTTTTTT. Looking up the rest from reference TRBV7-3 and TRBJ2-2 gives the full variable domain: GAGVSQTPSNKVTEKGKYVELRCDPISGHTALYWYRQSLGQGPEFLIYFQGTGAADDSGLPNDRFFAVRPEGSVSTLKIQRTERGDSAVYLCASSTGTSNGRWITGELFFGEGSRLTVL.

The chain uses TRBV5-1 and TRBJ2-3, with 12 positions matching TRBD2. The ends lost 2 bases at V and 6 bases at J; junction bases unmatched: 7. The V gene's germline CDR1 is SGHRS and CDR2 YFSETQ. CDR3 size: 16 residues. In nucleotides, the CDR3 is TGCGCCAGCAGCTTAGCTAGCGGGGGGGCCTGGGATACGCAGTATTTT. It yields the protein CASSLASGGAWDTQYF.

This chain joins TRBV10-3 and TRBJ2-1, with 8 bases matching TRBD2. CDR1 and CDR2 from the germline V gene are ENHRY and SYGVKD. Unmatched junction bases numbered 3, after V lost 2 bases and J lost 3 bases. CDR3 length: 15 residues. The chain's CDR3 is CAISETSGNYNEQFF. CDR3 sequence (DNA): TGTGCCATCAGTGAGACTAGCGGAAACTACAATGAGCAGTTCTTC.

The DNA of the CDR3 is TGTGCCTGGAACGGACAGGGGGTAGGCGGGCAGTTCTTC. Translation: CAWNGQGVGGQFF. The chain joins TRBV30 to TRBJ2-1, with 10 bases fitting TRBD1. CDR1 is GTSNPN, CDR2 SVGIG, per germline (reference sequence). Trimming cost V 4 bases and J 12 bases; bases outside gene matches: 9. CDR3 length: 13 amino acids.

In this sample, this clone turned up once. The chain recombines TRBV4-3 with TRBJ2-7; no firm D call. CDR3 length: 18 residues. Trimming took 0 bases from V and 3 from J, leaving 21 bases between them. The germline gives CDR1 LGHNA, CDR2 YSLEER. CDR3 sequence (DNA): TGCGCCAGCAGCCAAGATAGGTACACCCTAGGTCTCAGCTACGAGCAGTACTTC. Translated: CASSQDRYTLGLSYEQYF.

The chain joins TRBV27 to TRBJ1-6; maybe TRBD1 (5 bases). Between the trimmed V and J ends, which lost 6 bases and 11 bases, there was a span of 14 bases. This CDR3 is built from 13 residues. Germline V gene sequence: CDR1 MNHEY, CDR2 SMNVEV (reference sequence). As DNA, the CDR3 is TGTGCCAGCAGCCCATACCGGACAACACCCCTCCACTTT. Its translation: CASSPYRTTPLHF.

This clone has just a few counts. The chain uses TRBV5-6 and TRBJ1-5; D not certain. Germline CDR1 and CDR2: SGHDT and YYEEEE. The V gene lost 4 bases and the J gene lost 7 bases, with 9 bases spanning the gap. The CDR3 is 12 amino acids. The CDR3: CASSLRSQPQHF. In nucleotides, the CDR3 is TGTGCCAGCAGCCTGAGGTCCCAGCCCCAGCATTTT.

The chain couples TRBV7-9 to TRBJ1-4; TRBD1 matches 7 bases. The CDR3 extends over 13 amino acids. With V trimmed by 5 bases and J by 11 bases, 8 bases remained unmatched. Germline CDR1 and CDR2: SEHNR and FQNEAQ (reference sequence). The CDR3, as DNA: TGTGCCAGCAGCGGCTCACAGGGGAGGAAACTGTTTTTT. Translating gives CASSGSQGRKLFF.

The CDR3 loop is CASSFHNQPQHF. Written as DNA, the CDR3 is TGTGCCAGCAGTTTCCACAATCAGCCCCAGCATTTT. This chain connects TRBV27 to TRBJ1-5; D not certain. Trimming took off 3 bases at V and 3 bases at J, with 3 bases between the two ends. This CDR3 has 12 amino acids. From germline, CDR1 is MNHEY and CDR2 SMNVEV (reference sequence).

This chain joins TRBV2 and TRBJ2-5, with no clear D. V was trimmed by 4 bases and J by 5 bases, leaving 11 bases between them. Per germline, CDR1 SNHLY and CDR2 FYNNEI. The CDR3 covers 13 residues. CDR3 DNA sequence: TGTGCCAGCAGTGCAACCTCCAGGGAGACCCAGTACTTC. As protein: CASSATSRETQYF.

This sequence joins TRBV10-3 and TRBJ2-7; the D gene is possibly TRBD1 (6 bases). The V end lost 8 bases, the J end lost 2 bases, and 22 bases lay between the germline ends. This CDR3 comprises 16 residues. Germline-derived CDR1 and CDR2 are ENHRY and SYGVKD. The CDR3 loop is CAISPTGLPKTYEQYF. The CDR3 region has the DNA TGTGCCATCTCCCCGACAGGCCTCCCGAAAACCTACGAGCAGTACTTC.

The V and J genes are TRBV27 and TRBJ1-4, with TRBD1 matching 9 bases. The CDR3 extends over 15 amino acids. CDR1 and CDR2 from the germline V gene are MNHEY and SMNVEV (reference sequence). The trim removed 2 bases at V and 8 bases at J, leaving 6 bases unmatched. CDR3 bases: TGTGCCAGCAGTTTAGGGACAGGGTTTCGGGAAAAACTGTTTTTT. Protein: CASSLGTGFREKLFF.

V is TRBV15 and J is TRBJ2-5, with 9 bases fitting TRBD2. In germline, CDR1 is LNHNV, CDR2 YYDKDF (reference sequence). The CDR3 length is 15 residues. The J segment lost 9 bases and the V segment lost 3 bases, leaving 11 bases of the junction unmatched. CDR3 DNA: TGTGCCACCAGCAGCCCCGCGGGTAGCGGGGGTGCCCAGTACTTC. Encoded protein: CATSSPAGSGGAQYF.

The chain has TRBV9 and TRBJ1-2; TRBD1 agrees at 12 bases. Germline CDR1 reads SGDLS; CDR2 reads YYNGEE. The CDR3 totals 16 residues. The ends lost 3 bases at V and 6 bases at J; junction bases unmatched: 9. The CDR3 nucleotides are TGTGCCAGCAGCGCAAGCTGGGGACAGGGGGCAAATGGCTACACCTTC. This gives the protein CASSASWGQGANGYTF.

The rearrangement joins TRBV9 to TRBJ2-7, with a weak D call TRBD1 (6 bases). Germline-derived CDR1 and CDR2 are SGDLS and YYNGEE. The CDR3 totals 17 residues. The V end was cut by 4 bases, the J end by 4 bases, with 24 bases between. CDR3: CASSRIDRPLKGYEQYF. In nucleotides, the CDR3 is TGTGCCAGCAGCCGTATCGACAGGCCCCTGAAAGGGTACGAGCAGTACTTC.

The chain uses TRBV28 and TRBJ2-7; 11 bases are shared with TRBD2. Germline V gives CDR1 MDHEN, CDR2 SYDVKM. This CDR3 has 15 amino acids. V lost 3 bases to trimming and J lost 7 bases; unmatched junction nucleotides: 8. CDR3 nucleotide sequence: TGTGCCAGCAGTTTCATTAGCGGGAGGGCCCAGGAGCAGTACTTC. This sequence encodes CASSFISGRAQEQYF. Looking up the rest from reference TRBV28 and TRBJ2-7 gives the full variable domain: DVKVTQSSRYLVKRTGEKVFLECVQDMDHENMFWYRQDPGLGLRLIYFSYDVKMKEKGDIPEGYSVSREKKERFSLILESASTNQTSMYLCASSFISGRAQEQYFGPGTRLTVT.

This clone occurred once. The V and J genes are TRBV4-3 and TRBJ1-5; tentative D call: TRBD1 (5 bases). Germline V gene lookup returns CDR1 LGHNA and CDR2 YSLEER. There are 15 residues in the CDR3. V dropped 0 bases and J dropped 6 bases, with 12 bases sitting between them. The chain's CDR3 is CASSQDHQGGQPQHF. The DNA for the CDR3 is TGCGCCAGCAGCCAAGATCATCAGGGAGGTCAGCCCCAGCATTTT.

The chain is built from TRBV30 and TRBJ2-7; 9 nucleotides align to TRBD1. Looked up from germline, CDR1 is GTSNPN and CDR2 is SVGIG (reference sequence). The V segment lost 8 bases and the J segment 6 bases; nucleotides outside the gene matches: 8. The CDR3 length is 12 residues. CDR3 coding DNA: TGTGCCCTCGAACAGGGGGCCGGCGAGCAGTACTTC. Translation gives CALEQGAGEQYF.

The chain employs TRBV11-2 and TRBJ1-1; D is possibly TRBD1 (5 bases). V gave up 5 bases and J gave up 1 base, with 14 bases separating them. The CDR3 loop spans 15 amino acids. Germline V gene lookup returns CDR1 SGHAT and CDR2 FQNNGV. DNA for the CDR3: TGTGCCAGCAGCCGATTTACAGGACCGAACACTGAAGCTTTCTTT. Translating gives CASSRFTGPNTEAFF.

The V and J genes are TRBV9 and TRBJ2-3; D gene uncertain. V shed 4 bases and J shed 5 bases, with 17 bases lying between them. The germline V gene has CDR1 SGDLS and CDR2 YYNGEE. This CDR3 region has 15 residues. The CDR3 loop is CASSSRPLVEDTQYF. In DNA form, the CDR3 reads TGTGCCAGCAGCTCCCGCCCCCTAGTGGAAGATACGCAGTATTTT.

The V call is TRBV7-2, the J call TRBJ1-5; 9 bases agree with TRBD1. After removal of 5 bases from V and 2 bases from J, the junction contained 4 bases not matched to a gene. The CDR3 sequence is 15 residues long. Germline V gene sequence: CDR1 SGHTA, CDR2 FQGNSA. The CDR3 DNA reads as TGTGCCAGCAGCCCCCGGACAGGGGGCAATCAGCCCCAGCATTTT. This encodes CASSPRTGGNQPQHF.